What follows describes a single T cell receptor beta chain. Its target is unknown. The CDR3 is 13 amino acids. V lost 5 bases and J lost 4, with 11 bases in between. Germline assignment: CDR1 MNHEY and CDR2 SVGAGI. Every bit of the isolated RNA underwent reverse transcription, so sequencing read expressed TCRB transcripts. The assay was immunoSEQ multiplex PCR, and TCRdb's table has in-frame clones only and misses some. The data show about 650,000 clones, under 15% seen once. This sample was taken from a study of beta chain features in type 1 diabetes. Across the study: No patient-donor differences in age, gender, total cells or subset yield.

Whole-study results and caveats: Fewer insertions but more deletions were seen at VDJ junctions in type 1 diabetes patients. TCRB CDR3s were moderately but significantly shorter in Type 1 diabetes patients in all four CD4+ subsets.

The sequenced sample consisted of naive CD4+ T cells from blood. The V gene is TRBV6-5, the J gene TRBJ2-5; D remains ambiguous. This TCR was sampled from a man younger than 45 with type 1 diabetes. CDR3 bases: TGTGCCAGCAGTCCTGCGTGGGGAGAGACCCAGTACTTC. Amino acids: CASSPAWGETQYF.